The rows below give T cell receptor beta chains drawn from one sample of a study of regulatory T cells in long-lasting Graves disease. TCRdb reanalysed the multiplex PCR reads using MiXCR and keeps one entry per CDR3 protein. The sample has 560,000 or so distinct CDR3 sequences, roughly a sixth seen once. The same data also contributed to another study, on T cells in Graves' hyperthyroidism and ophthalmopathy.

The source was peripheral blood mononuclear cells (PBMCs), collected at new diagnosis, from a patient treated with antithyroid drugs. The receptors come from a man aged 18 to 30 with Graves disease. CDR3s include the opening cysteine and the closing phenylalanine or tryptophan. A D gene is named only where the DNA matches it firmly. Clone size is shown for a subset of rows, as once, few, many or a class of expanded clone.

V gene	J gene	clone size	D gene	CDR3 DNA	CDR3 protein
TRBV12-3/TRBV12-4	TRBJ2-1	many	NA	TGTGCCAGCACCCCAGCCACATCCGGACCGAATGAGCAGTTCTTC	CASTPATSGPNEQFF
TRBV30	TRBJ1-2	NA	NA	TGTGCCTGGAGTCCAGGGGCGAGCTATGGCCACACCTTC	CAWSPGASYGHTF
TRBV15	TRBJ2-7	NA	TRBD2	TGTGCCACCAGCAGCTTACTAGCGGATGACTACGAGCAGTACTTC	CATSSLLADDYEQYF
TRBV20-1	TRBJ2-7	few	TRBD2	TGCAGTGCTAGAGATCCCATAGCGGGAGGGAGCGAGCAGTACTTC	CSARDPIAGGSEQYF
TRBV6-1	TRBJ2-6	few	NA	TGTGCCAGCAGTACCTTGGTACTGGGGCCTGGGGCCAACGTCCTGACTTTC	CASSTLVLGPGANVLTF
TRBV30	TRBJ2-6	many	NA	TGTGCCTGGAGTCAAGGACGCTCCATGGCCAACGTCCTGACTTTC	CAWSQGRSMANVLTF
TRBV12-3/TRBV12-4	TRBJ2-5	many	TRBD1	TGTGCCAGCAGGCAAGGGGGCCGGAAGACCCAGTACTTC	CASRQGGRKTQYF
TRBV29-1	TRBJ2-5	NA	NA	TGCAGCGCTCTACTGACAGTACAGCAAGAGACCCAGTACTTC	CSALLTVQQETQYF
TRBV19	TRBJ1-1	few	TRBD1	TGTGCCAGTAGTGTATGGACAGGGGGCAATGAGGCTTTCTTT	CASSVWTGGNEAFF
TRBV5-1	TRBJ2-1	many	NA	TGCGCCAGCAGCGTGACAAGGGATGAGCAGTTCTTC	CASSVTRDEQFF
TRBV27	TRBJ1-1	NA	TRBD1	TGTGCCAGCAGGGGACAGGGTCCCGAAGCTTTCTTT	CASRGQGPEAFF
TRBV18	TRBJ1-1	many	NA	TGTGCCAGCTCACCACGCTCCGAGGGAGTCACTGAAGCTTTCTTT	CASSPRSEGVTEAFF
TRBV28	TRBJ2-6	few	NA	TGTGCCAGCAGTTCACTCGAGTCTGGGGCCAACGTCCTGACTTTC	CASSSLESGANVLTF
TRBV3-1	TRBJ2-2	NA	NA	TGTGCCAGCAGTCAGAGACGGACAGTAGCGTACACCGGGGAGCTGTTTTTT	CASSQRRTVAYTGELFF
TRBV12-3/TRBV12-4	TRBJ2-1	many	NA	TGTGCCAGCAGCACATACAATGAGCAGTTCTTC	CASSTYNEQFF
TRBV10-3	TRBJ1-1	NA	NA	TGTGCCATCAGTGAACGGTCACAGGTGAACACTGAAGCTTTCTTT	CAISERSQVNTEAFF
TRBV20-1	TRBJ2-5	many	NA	TGCAGTGCTAGTGGTCAGGGATGGACGGAGACCCAGTACTTC	CSASGQGWTETQYF
TRBV10-3	TRBJ2-1	many	TRBD2	TGTGCCATCAGCGGGACTAGCGGGAGATACAATGAGCAGTTCTTC	CAISGTSGRYNEQFF
TRBV18	TRBJ2-5	many	NA	TGTGCCAGCTCACCAACGGGGGCACCGTACCAAGAGACCCAGTACTTC	CASSPTGAPYQETQYF
TRBV10-3	TRBJ2-3	few	TRBD1	TGTGCCATCAGGCCGGGACAGAACGCAGATACGCAGTATTTT	CAIRPGQNADTQYF
TRBV6-1	TRBJ1-2	many	NA	TGTGCCAGCAGTGAAGCTAGCTACCCCGGACGGTCCACCTTC	CASSEASYPGRSTF
TRBV14	TRBJ2-1	NA	TRBD1	TGTGCCAGCAGCTCAATCCGGCACAGGGGGGTAGGTGAGCAGTTCTTC	CASSSIRHRGVGEQFF
TRBV7-2	TRBJ2-1	NA	NA	TGTGCCAGCAGCTTAGCGCCAAGCGCTCCATACAATGAGCAGTTCTTC	CASSLAPSAPYNEQFF
TRBV5-6	TRBJ1-5	NA	TRBD1	TGTGCCAGCAGCTCGACAGGGGGACATCAGCCCCAGCATTTT	CASSSTGGHQPQHF
TRBV28	TRBJ1-1	many	NA	TGTGCCAGCAGCTGGACCCCCACAGGGTTTATTGAAGCTTTCTTT	CASSWTPTGFIEAFF
TRBV7-3	TRBJ2-1	many	NA	TGTGCCAGCAGCTTAACGTACGGAGGTGATTACAATGAGCAGTTCTTC	CASSLTYGGDYNEQFF
TRBV20-1	TRBJ1-2	NA	NA	TGCAGTGCTAGGGATCAAAACATCTATGGCTACACCTTC	CSARDQNIYGYTF
TRBV27	TRBJ2-7	NA	NA	TGTGCCAGCGGGCCGGTGGGGCCATCCTCCTACGAGCAGTACTTC	CASGPVGPSSYEQYF
TRBV9	TRBJ1-1	many	NA	TGTGCCAGCAGCCTTCAGGACAGCGAAGCTTTCTTT	CASSLQDSEAFF
TRBV4-1	TRBJ2-1	NA	NA	TGCGCCAGCAGCCAAGTAAAATTTGAGCAGTTCTTC	CASSQVKFEQFF
TRBV20-1	TRBJ2-1	many	NA	TGCAGTGGAGTCTGGAATGAGCAGTTCTTC	CSGVWNEQFF